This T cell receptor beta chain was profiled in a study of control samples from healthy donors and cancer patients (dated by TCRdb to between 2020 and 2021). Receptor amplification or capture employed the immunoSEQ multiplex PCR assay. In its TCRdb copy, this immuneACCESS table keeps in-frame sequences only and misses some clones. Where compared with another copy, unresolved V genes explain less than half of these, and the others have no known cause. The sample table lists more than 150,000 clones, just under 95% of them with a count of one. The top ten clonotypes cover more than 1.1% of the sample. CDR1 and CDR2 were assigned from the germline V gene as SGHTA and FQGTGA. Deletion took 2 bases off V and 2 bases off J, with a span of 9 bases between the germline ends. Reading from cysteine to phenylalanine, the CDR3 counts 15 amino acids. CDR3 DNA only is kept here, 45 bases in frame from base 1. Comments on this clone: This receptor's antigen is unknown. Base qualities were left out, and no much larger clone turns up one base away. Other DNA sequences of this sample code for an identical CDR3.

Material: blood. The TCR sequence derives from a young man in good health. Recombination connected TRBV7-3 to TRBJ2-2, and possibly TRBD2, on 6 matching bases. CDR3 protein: CASSLGGTNTGELFF. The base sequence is TGTGCCAGCAGCTTAGGTGGGACTAACACCGGGGAGCTGTTTTTT.